Presented here are 22 T cell receptor beta chains from one specimen sequenced in a study of blood T cells in healthy people across ages. The authors ran a second PCR of roughly 6 to 12 cycles using a sample-barcoded 5' primer and a J-beta primer mix. TCRdb used MiXCR to reprocess the 5' RACE reads, holding one entry per CDR3 protein. The repertoire holds around 1,800,000 distinct CDR3 sequences, with 39% as singletons. The sequenced material came from blood. All receptors derive from a human donor in good health.

The rearrangement joins TRBV12-3 or TRBV12-4 to TRBJ2-3; 11 nucleotides line up with TRBD2. J was trimmed by 1 base and V by 6 bases; bases with no gene match: 9. CDR3 length equals 17 residues. The CDR3 sequence: CASSSVLAGGGTDTQYF. CDR3 nucleotides: TGTGCCAGCAGCTCCGTTCTAGCGGGGGGAGGCACAGATACGCAGTATTTT.

The genes are TRBV6-2 or TRBV6-3 and TRBJ2-5; D assignment may be TRBD1 or TRBD2 (5 bases each). Looked up from germline, CDR1 is MNHEY and CDR2 is SVGEGT. V lost 7 bases and J 12 bases, leaving 15 bases between the germline ends. The CDR3 sequence is 11 residues long. CDR3 amino acids: CASKNRTREYF. CDR3 nucleotide sequence: TGTGCCAGCAAGAACAGGACGAGGGAGTACTTC.

The chain uses TRBV29-1 and TRBJ2-1; TRBD1 matches 7 bases. The CDR3 contains 12 residues. Germline-derived CDR1 and CDR2 are SQVTM and ANQGSEA. V shed 7 bases, J shed 7 bases, and the junction held 7 bases outside the gene matches. Written as DNA, the CDR3 is TGCAGCGCAGGGGACAGTGGGAATGAGCAGTTCTTC. This translates into CSAGDSGNEQFF.

The rearrangement links TRBV12-3 or TRBV12-4 to TRBJ1-1; D is undetermined. This CDR3 spans 12 amino acids. Trimming cost V 7 bases and J 1 base, with 7 bases left between them. CDR3 in DNA: TGTGCCAGCACAGCGGGGAACACTGAAGCTTTCTTT. Protein: CASTAGNTEAFF.

Regarding this clonotype: Compared with germline, one end of the junction differs, possibly owing to a read error. The genes are TRBV7-8 and TRBJ1-5; D not certain. CDR3 length: 13 amino acids. CDR1 is SGHVS, CDR2 FQNEAQ, per germline. The CDR3 spells CVSSFGWNQPQHF. The CDR3 DNA follows: TGTGTCAGCAGCTTTGGTTGGAATCAGCCCCAGCATTTT.

The chain links TRBV7-2 to TRBJ1-5; 8 nucleotides agree with TRBD1. In germline, CDR1 is SGHTA, CDR2 FQGNSA. This CDR3 region has 16 residues. V was clipped by 2 bases and J by 7 bases; unmatched bases: 10. The DNA of the CDR3 is TGTGCCAGCAGCTTAAGGCTAACAGGGGGAGGGCAGCCCCAGCATTTT. This gives the protein CASSLRLTGGGQPQHF.

This clonotype was counted only a few times. This chain links TRBV7-9 with TRBJ2-3; the D gene is possibly TRBD1 (5 bases). Germline CDR1 SEHNR, CDR2 FQNEAQ (reference sequence). V was trimmed by 8 bases and J by 4 bases, leaving 16 bases between them. The CDR3 consists of 14 residues. CDR3: CASLYSWGADTQYF. CDR3 DNA: TGTGCCAGCCTGTATAGCTGGGGCGCAGATACGCAGTATTTT.

The chain has TRBV6-5 and TRBJ1-1, with a tentative D call TRBD1 (5 bases). V lost 2 bases to trimming and J lost 10 bases, with 8 bases between them. This CDR3 contains 11 residues. The V gene's germline CDR1 is MNHEY and CDR2 SVGAGI. The CDR3 region is CASSYGGVAFF. Here the CDR3 DNA reads TGTGCCAGCAGTTACGGGGGGGTAGCTTTCTTT.

J is TRBJ2-3 and V is TRBV20-1; TRBD2 aligns across 8 bases. Germline V CDR1 and CDR2: DFQATT, SNEGSKA (reference sequence). The ends lost 7 bases at V and 2 bases at J; junction bases unmatched: 8. CDR3 size: 14 residues. For the CDR3, the DNA is TGCAGTGTTCGGCGCGGGGGGTTCACAGATACGCAGTATTTT. This translates into CSVRRGGFTDTQYF.

This clonotype was picked up many times. The V and J genes are TRBV9 and TRBJ2-1, with D possibly matching TRBD2 (5 bases). CDR1 is SGDLS and CDR2 is YYNGEE in the germline V gene. Trimming cost V 1 base and J 5 bases, with 10 bases left between them. The CDR3 spans 14 residues. CDR3 nucleotide sequence: TGTGCCAGCAGCGTAAGGTGGGAGAACAATGAGCAGTTCTTC. Translated: CASSVRWENNEQFF. The full variable domain, its missing parts supplied by reference TRBV9 and TRBJ2-1, is DSGVTQTPKHLITATGQRVTLRCSPRSGDLSVYWYQQSLDQGLQFLIQYYNGEERAKGNILERFSAQQFPDLHSELNLSSLELGDSALYFCASSVRWENNEQFFGPGTRLTVL.

Concerning this clonotype itself: This may arise from a read error, as a much more abundant clone is one base away. This rearrangement joins TRBV4-1 to TRBJ1-4; D gene ambiguous. Germline V lookup: CDR1 MGHRA, CDR2 YSYEKL. The CDR3 is made up of 14 amino acids. The CDR3 protein is CASSQPTSNEKRFF. CDR3 in DNA: TGCGCCAGCAGCCAACCGACGTCTAATGAAAAACGGTTTTTT.

J is TRBJ1-5 and V is TRBV29-1; a weak D match, TRBD1 (5 bases). Between the trimmed V and J ends, which lost 3 bases and 1 base, there was a span of 25 bases. CDR1 is SQVTM, CDR2 ANQGSEA, per germline. The CDR3 sequence is 19 residues long. The DNA of the CDR3 is TGCAGCGTTGACGGGGGTAAAATTGCCCGAGGGGCAAGCAATCAGCCCCAGCATTTT. It encodes CSVDGGKIARGASNQPQHF.

This clonotype occurred a few times. The J gene is TRBJ1-2, the V gene TRBV12-3 or TRBV12-4; D is possibly TRBD1 (5 bases). The length of the CDR3 is 14 residues. V dropped 4 bases and J dropped 0 bases, with 9 bases sitting between them. Here the CDR3 DNA reads TGTGCCAGCAGTTCCAGGGTGGCTAACTATGGCTACACCTTC. Protein sequence: CASSSRVANYGYTF.

This chain uses TRBV10-3 with TRBJ2-3; either TRBD1 or TRBD2 may fit D (6 bases each). Germline V gene data show CDR1 as ENHRY and CDR2 as SYGVKD. The CDR3 is 13 amino acids. V dropped 10 bases and J dropped 2 bases, with 13 bases sitting between them. The chain's CDR3 is CATHREVTDTQYF. CDR3 bases: TGTGCCACCCACAGGGAGGTCACAGATACGCAGTATTTT.

V usage is TRBV24-1 and J usage is TRBJ2-3, with 7 bases that match TRBD1. V lost 4 bases and J lost 3; bases outside the gene matches: 9. The germline V gene has CDR1 KGHDR and CDR2 SFDVKD. This CDR3 is 16 amino acids long. The CDR3 spells CATSELGQPGTDTQYF. The CDR3 nucleotides are TGTGCCACCAGTGAACTGGGACAGCCGGGGACAGATACGCAGTATTTT.

CDR3 coding DNA: TGTGCCAGCTCCGGAGGAGCCGTGAACACTGAAGCTTTCTTT. The encoded protein is CASSGGAVNTEAFF. The chain links TRBV2 to TRBJ1-1; D ambiguous. The CDR3 contains 14 residues. V was cut by 8 bases and J by 0 bases, with 13 bases left in between. Germline CDR1 and CDR2: SNHLY and FYNNEI.

In its sample, this clonotype was seen once. The CDR3 DNA reads TGTGCCAGCAGTGAAATAGGGGGATCCTACGAGCAGTACTTC. Its translation: CASSEIGGSYEQYF. This chain joins TRBV25-1 and TRBJ2-7; the D gene is possibly TRBD1 (6 bases). CDR1 MGHDK and CDR2 SYGVNS come from the germline V gene. CDR3 length equals 14 residues. The V end lost 2 bases, the J end lost 1 base, and 9 bases lay between the germline ends.

The rearrangement joins TRBV24-1 to TRBJ2-5; 11 bases map to TRBD1. Matching the DNA end better, TRBJ2-7 makes the J call doubtful. The germline gives CDR1 KGHDR, CDR2 SFDVKD. CDR3 length: 13 amino acids. CDR3 DNA: TGTGCCACCACGTCCGGGACAGGGGGCGAGCAGTACTTC. Translation gives CATTSGTGGEQYF.

The CDR3 spells CATSDQGIGDTQYF. DNA of the CDR3: TGTGCCACCAGTGACCAGGGCATAGGAGATACGCAGTATTTT. The chain links TRBV24-1 to TRBJ2-3, with a weak D call TRBD1 (5 bases). V was cut by 4 bases and J by 5 bases, with 12 bases left in between. This CDR3 spans 14 amino acids. CDR1 and CDR2 from the germline V gene are KGHDR and SFDVKD.

This clonotype was counted a few times. The chain carries TRBV28 and TRBJ2-7, with 8 bases fitting TRBD2. This CDR3 contains 15 residues. The ends lost 4 bases at V and 7 bases at J; junction bases unmatched: 12. CDR1 is MDHEN, CDR2 SYDVKM, per germline. Here the CDR3 reads CASSSPGGLVGEQYF. CDR3 DNA sequence: TGTGCCAGCAGTTCCCCGGGGGGACTAGTGGGGGAGCAGTACTTC.

The genes are TRBV12-5 and TRBJ2-5, with TRBD1 as a possible D gene (6 bases). Judging by the DNA end, TRBJ2-3 fits better; the J call may be wrong. The CDR3 is 16 amino acids. Germline values: CDR1 LGHNT, CDR2 FRNRAP. The CDR3 sequence is CASGLTTGNYQETQYF. CDR3 nucleotides: TGTGCTAGTGGTTTAACAACAGGGAACTACCAAGAGACCCAGTATTTT.

This rearrangement joins TRBV28 to TRBJ1-2; D may be TRBD1 (5 bases). Germline CDR1 and CDR2: MDHEN and SYDVKM. The CDR3 consists of 15 residues. The V end lost 4 bases, the J end lost 4 bases, and 16 bases lay between the germline ends. The CDR3 here is CASSSRTLGGYGYTF. For the CDR3, the DNA is TGTGCCAGCAGTTCACGGACATTGGGGGGCTATGGCTACACCTTC.